The 30 T cell receptor beta chains listed next were all sequenced from one sample in a study of blood T cell repertoires in COVID-19. Here immunoSEQ multiplex PCR was the method, and the copy in TCRdb shows in-frame clones only, minus some. The sample carries about 210,000 clones, approximately 86% recorded once. The sample consisted of peripheral blood. These receptors were obtained from a man between 60 and 70 years old with acute or convalescent COVID-19.

This clone has a handful of counts. The chain employs TRBV19 and TRBJ1-5, with TRBD1 identical over 9 bases. The CDR3 runs to 15 residues. Trimming took 7 bases from V and 4 from J; bases not matched to a gene: 8. The germline gives CDR1 LNHDA, CDR2 SQIVND (reference sequence). CDR3 nucleotide sequence: TGTGCCAGTATCGAGGACAGGGGAAGGAATCAGCCCCAGCATTTT. It codes for CASIEDRGRNQPQHF.

The CDR3 DNA reads TGCAGCGTTGCCCCCGGGACAGGGGTCACTGAAGCTTTCTTT. This sequence encodes CSVAPGTGVTEAFF. The chain is built from TRBV29-1 and TRBJ1-1; TRBD1 agrees at 10 bases. V was pared by 4 bases and J by 4 bases, with 6 bases of the junction left unmatched. The CDR3 length is 14 residues. CDR1 and CDR2 from the germline V gene are SQVTM and ANQGSEA.

The genes are TRBV11-2 and TRBJ1-1; possibly TRBD1 for D (5 bases). Germline values: CDR1 SGHAT, CDR2 FQNNGV. The CDR3 is 15 residues long. V was cut by 2 bases and J by 5 bases, with 15 bases left in between. CDR3 loop: CASSLWGGRSTEAFF. CDR3 DNA: TGTGCCAGCAGCTTATGGGGGGGTAGAAGTACTGAAGCTTTCTTT.

V usage is TRBV5-5 and J usage is TRBJ2-5; D is uncertain. The length of the CDR3 is 14 residues. Per germline, CDR1 SGHKS and CDR2 YYEKEE (reference sequence). V lost 1 base to trimming and J lost 5 bases, with 12 bases between them. The CDR3 nucleotides are TGTGCCAGCAGCTTGTCTTCAGGATGGGAGACCCAGTACTTC. Protein sequence: CASSLSSGWETQYF.

The gene calls are TRBV19 and TRBJ2-6; no definite D call. CDR1 is LNHDA and CDR2 is SQIVND in the germline V gene (reference sequence). Trimming pared 11 bases from V and 0 bases from J, leaving 11 bases between. The CDR3 totals 14 residues. The CDR3 reads CAAAKNSGANVLTF. Written as DNA, the CDR3 is TGTGCCGCAGCGAAGAACTCTGGGGCCAACGTCCTGACTTTC.

The J gene is TRBJ1-1, the V gene TRBV27; D unclear. V was pared by 6 bases and J by 1 base, with 9 bases between. Per the germline V gene, CDR1 is MNHEY and CDR2 is SMNVEV (reference sequence). The CDR3 consists of 13 residues. The CDR3 DNA reads as TGTGCCAGCAGCCCGACTCCGAACACTGAAGCTTTCTTT. Amino acids: CASSPTPNTEAFF.

Only one count was recorded for this clone. In nucleotides, the CDR3 is TGTGCCAGCAGCTTTACGGGAGCCTCTGGAAACACCATATATTTT. The encoded protein is CASSFTGASGNTIYF. The chain employs TRBV11-2 and TRBJ1-3, with no clear D. The CDR3 totals 15 residues. Germline V gene sequence: CDR1 SGHAT, CDR2 FQNNGV. V was shortened by 3 bases and J by 0 bases, with 9 bases between the two germline ends.

A single count supports this clone. The gene calls are TRBV27 and TRBJ2-2; 7 bases are a match to TRBD2. V trimming: 1 base; J trimming: 0 bases; junction bases outside the gene matches: 11. Germline loops: CDR1 MNHEY, CDR2 SMNVEV (reference sequence). CDR3 length: 19 residues. The CDR3 protein is CASSLYWVGRGTNTGELFF. CDR3 nucleotides: TGTGCCAGCAGTTTATATTGGGTCGGGCGGGGGACGAACACCGGGGAGCTGTTTTTT.

The chain has TRBV5-1 and TRBJ2-1, with TRBD2 matching over 9 bases. With 5 bases clipped from V and 6 bases from J, the junction kept 9 bases outside the gene matches. Germline V gives CDR1 SGHRS, CDR2 YFSETQ. This CDR3 contains 15 residues. In DNA, the CDR3 is TGCGCCAGCAGTCGAGCGGGGGGAACACTCAATGAGCAGTTCTTC. It codes for CASSRAGGTLNEQFF. Complete variable domain (other parts from reference TRBV5-1 and TRBJ2-1): KAGVTQTPRYLIKTRGQQVTLSCSPISGHRSVSWYQQTPGQGLQFLFEYFSETQRNKGNFPGRFSGRQFSNSRSEMNVSTLELGDSALYLCASSRAGGTLNEQFFGPGTRLTVL.

The V call is TRBV9, the J call TRBJ1-4, with D maybe TRBD1 (5 bases). CDR1 and CDR2 from the germline V gene are SGDLS and YYNGEE. The CDR3 is 15 amino acids. The germline V and J ends were trimmed by 1 base and 3 bases, with 10 bases remaining between them. CDR3 loop: CASSVWGTSNEKLFF. The CDR3 nucleotides are TGTGCCAGCAGCGTATGGGGCACCTCTAATGAAAAACTGTTTTTT.

V usage is TRBV30 and J usage is TRBJ2-5, with 11 bases aligning to TRBD2. Losses at the gene ends were 3 bases for V and 4 bases for J; bases not matched to a gene: 1. Germline CDR1 GTSNPN, CDR2 SVGIG (reference sequence). The CDR3 extends over 13 amino acids. DNA of the CDR3: TGTGCCTGGAGGCTAGCGGGGGGAGAGACCCAGTACTTC. As protein: CAWRLAGGETQYF.

V usage is TRBV5-1 and J usage is TRBJ1-6, with TRBD1 identical over 7 bases. V was pared by 5 bases and J by 13 bases, with 12 bases of the junction left unmatched. CDR1 and CDR2 (germline): SGHRS, YFSETQ. The CDR3 sequence is 14 residues long. CDR3 in amino acids: CASRQDRPNLPLHF. Here the CDR3 DNA reads TGCGCCAGCAGGCAGGACAGGCCCAATTTGCCCCTCCACTTT.

The rearrangement links TRBV30 to TRBJ1-3; D is uncertain. The CDR3 totals 12 residues. Trimming took 3 bases from V and 3 from J, leaving 6 bases between them. Germline values: CDR1 GTSNPN, CDR2 SVGIG (reference sequence). The CDR3, as DNA: TGTGCCTGGAGCGGTCGTGGAAACACCATATATTTT. Its translation is CAWSGRGNTIYF.

In this sample, this clone turned up once. This rearrangement joins TRBV3-1 (or the pseudogene TRBV3-2) to TRBJ1-5; the match to TRBD1 covers 7 bases. CDR3 length: 14 amino acids. The V and J ends lost 2 bases and 4 bases, in that order; junction bases with no gene match: 2. Germline V CDR1 and CDR2: LGHDT, YNNKEL (reference sequence). The CDR3 DNA follows: TGTGCCAGCAGCCAACTGACAGGGAATCAGCCCCAGCATTTT. Translating it yields CASSQLTGNQPQHF.

The rearrangement uses TRBV10-2 and TRBJ2-3; maybe TRBD2 (6 bases). This CDR3 contains 15 residues. V lost 4 bases and J lost 2, with 13 bases in between. CDR1 is WSHSY, CDR2 SAAADI, per germline. The CDR3 sequence: CASSAAGSITDTQYF. The CDR3 DNA reads as TGCGCCAGCAGTGCGGCGGGGAGTATCACAGATACGCAGTATTTT.

The rearrangement joins TRBV6-6 to TRBJ2-2; 7 bases line up with TRBD2. Germline loops: CDR1 MNHNY, CDR2 SVGAGI (reference sequence). The length of the CDR3 is 15 residues. V shed 6 bases, J shed 5 bases, and the junction held 9 bases outside the gene matches. The CDR3 nucleotides are TGTGCCAGCAGCCCCGCTAGCGGTCGGACCGGGGAGCTGTTTTTT. Its translation: CASSPASGRTGELFF.

The chain joins TRBV5-1 to TRBJ1-2; 10 nucleotides line up with TRBD1. The CDR3 extends over 15 amino acids. Germline V lookup: CDR1 SGHRS, CDR2 YFSETQ. V lost 3 bases and J lost 2; bases outside the gene matches: 4. The DNA of the CDR3 is TGCGCCAGCAGCTCCGGACAGGGGGTAAACTATGGCTACACCTTC. It translates to CASSSGQGVNYGYTF.

The chain employs TRBV11-2 and TRBJ1-6, with D unresolved. The length of the CDR3 is 18 residues. CDR1 and CDR2 from the germline V gene are SGHAT and FQNNGV. V shed 5 bases and J shed 0 bases, with 17 bases lying between them. CDR3 in DNA: TGTGCCAGCAGCCCTGGACGGGGAATGAGCTCCTATAATTCACCCCTCCACTTT. Its protein product is CASSPGRGMSSYNSPLHF.

The chain recombines TRBV30 with TRBJ1-1; perhaps TRBD1 as D (6 bases). V was trimmed by 4 bases and J by 1 base, leaving 10 bases between them. Germline-derived CDR1 and CDR2 are GTSNPN and SVGIG (reference sequence). The CDR3 is 13 amino acids. CDR3: CAWTDRPNTEAFF. CDR3 in DNA: TGTGCCTGGACGGACAGACCGAACACTGAAGCTTTCTTT.

J is TRBJ1-2 and V is TRBV30; 9 bases match TRBD1. V trimming: 2 bases; J trimming: 5 bases; junction bases outside the gene matches: 9. This CDR3 has 15 amino acids. CDR1 is GTSNPN, CDR2 SVGIG, per germline (reference sequence). CDR3 bases: TGTGCCTGGAGTCCGATGACAGGGGGACAGTATGGCTACACCTTC. This encodes CAWSPMTGGQYGYTF.

The chain carries TRBV6-2 or TRBV6-3 and TRBJ2-4; D gene unclear. From germline, CDR1 is MNHEY and CDR2 SVGEGT. Trimming took off 0 bases at V and 11 bases at J, with 11 bases between the two ends. The CDR3 runs to 13 residues. CDR3 region: CASSYSILSVQYF. The CDR3 DNA is TGTGCCAGCAGTTACTCGATTTTATCAGTTCAGTACTTC.

Concerning this clone itself: An end of the junction differs from the germline gene, which may be a read error. The V call is TRBV5-4, the J call TRBJ1-1; no reliable D call. Germline V gene lookup returns CDR1 SGHNT and CDR2 YYREEE (reference sequence). CDR3 length equals 14 residues. CDR3 bases: TGTGCCAGCAGGAAAGAACAGCTGAACGCTGAAGCTTTCTTT. Protein sequence: CASRKEQLNAEAFF.

The V and J genes are TRBV7-8 and TRBJ1-1; tentative D call: TRBD1 (6 bases). Trimming removed 1 base at V and 0 bases at J, with 15 bases between. Looked up from germline, CDR1 is SGHVS and CDR2 is FQNEAQ. This CDR3 has 17 amino acids. The CDR3 DNA reads as TGTGCCAGCAGCTTAGGTAACAGGGCGATATTGAACACTGAAGCTTTCTTT. Translating gives CASSLGNRAILNTEAFF.

The chain carries TRBV11-2 and TRBJ1-6; D gene unclear. The V and J ends lost 5 bases and 7 bases respectively, with 12 bases between them. This CDR3 region has 14 residues. Germline-derived CDR1 and CDR2 are SGHAT and FQNNGV. CDR3 DNA sequence: TGTGCCAGCAGCCCATGGCAGTCGAATTCACCCCTCCACTTT. It is translated as CASSPWQSNSPLHF.

The chain is built from TRBV29-1 and TRBJ1-4; possible D gene TRBD1, 5 bases. Germline CDR1 is SQVTM and CDR2 is ANQGSEA. The CDR3 is made up of 12 amino acids. The V gene lost 4 bases and the J gene lost 8 bases, with 11 bases spanning the gap. CDR3 sequence reads: CSVGFKGEKLFF. The CDR3 DNA sequence: TGCAGCGTTGGGTTTAAGGGGGAAAAACTGTTTTTT.

This rearrangement joins TRBV20-1 to TRBJ1-1; TRBD1 matches 9 bases. The CDR3 sequence is 13 residues long. Looked up from germline, CDR1 is DFQATT and CDR2 is SNEGSKA (reference sequence). Trimming removed 3 bases from V and 11 bases from J; junction bases left unmatched: 10. The CDR3 nucleotides read TGCAGTGCTAGTGAAAACAGGGGGCTGGGGGCTTTCTTT. Its translation: CSASENRGLGAFF.

V usage is TRBV10-1 and J usage is TRBJ2-7; possibly TRBD1 for D (6 bases). Trimming pared 6 bases from V and 5 bases from J, leaving 23 bases between. The CDR3 is 16 amino acids. Germline V gene data show CDR1 as WNHNN and CDR2 as SYGVQD (reference sequence). CDR3 nucleotide sequence: TGCGCCAGCAGGGGAACCCGGGACAATCCTTTCGACGAGCAGTACTTC. Protein: CASRGTRDNPFDEQYF.

This clone turned up a few times. The rearrangement links TRBV19 to TRBJ2-5; TRBD2 matches 11 bases. The CDR3 loop spans 18 amino acids. V was clipped by 4 bases and J by 5 bases; unmatched bases: 15. Germline V CDR1 and CDR2: LNHDA, SQIVND (reference sequence). The CDR3 region is CASSTKPGLAEGWETQYF. The CDR3 nucleotides read TGTGCCAGTAGTACAAAACCGGGACTAGCGGAAGGGTGGGAGACCCAGTACTTC.

The J gene is TRBJ1-1, the V gene TRBV19; D is undetermined. The V and J ends lost 4 bases and 1 base respectively, with 22 bases between them. Germline V gives CDR1 LNHDA, CDR2 SQIVND (reference sequence). CDR3 length equals 18 residues. The CDR3 loop reads CASSTPTGRGGSNTEAFF. The DNA of the CDR3 is TGTGCCAGTAGTACCCCGACGGGTCGCGGTGGGTCGAACACTGAAGCTTTCTTT. Full variable domain (remainder filled in from reference TRBV19 and TRBJ1-1): DGGITQSPKYLFRKEGQNVTLSCEQNLNHDAMYWYRQDPGQGLRLIYYSQIVNDFQKGDIAEGYSVSREKKESFPLTVTSAQKNPTAFYLCASSTPTGRGGSNTEAFFGQGTRLTVV.

The chain recombines TRBV4-3 with TRBJ1-2; TRBD1 matches at 8 bases. This CDR3 region has 20 residues. Trimming removed 1 base from V and 2 bases from J; junction bases left unmatched: 18. Germline V gene data show CDR1 as LGHNA and CDR2 as YSLEER. DNA of the CDR3: TGCGCCAGCAGCCAAGGCTGGTCCTCCCTACCAGGGGGCTCCAACTATGGCTACACCTTC. Protein sequence: CASSQGWSSLPGGSNYGYTF.